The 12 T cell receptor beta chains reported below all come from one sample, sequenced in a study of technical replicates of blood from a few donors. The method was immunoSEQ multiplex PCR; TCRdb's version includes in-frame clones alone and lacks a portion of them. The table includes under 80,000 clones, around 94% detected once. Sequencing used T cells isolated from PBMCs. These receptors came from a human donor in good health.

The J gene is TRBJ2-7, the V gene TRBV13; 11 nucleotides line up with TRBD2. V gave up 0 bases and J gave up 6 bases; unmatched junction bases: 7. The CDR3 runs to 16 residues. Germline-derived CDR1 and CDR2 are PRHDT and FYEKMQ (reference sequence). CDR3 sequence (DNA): TGTGCCAGCAGCTTAGGATCATTTGGGACTAGCGGCGAGCAGTACTTC. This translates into CASSLGSFGTSGEQYF. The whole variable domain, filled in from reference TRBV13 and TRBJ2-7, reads AAGVIQSPRHLIKEKRETATLKCYPIPRHDTVYWYQQGPGQDPQFLISFYEKMQSDKGSIPDRFSAQQFSDYHSELNMSSLELGDSALYFCASSLGSFGTSGEQYFGPGTRLTVT.

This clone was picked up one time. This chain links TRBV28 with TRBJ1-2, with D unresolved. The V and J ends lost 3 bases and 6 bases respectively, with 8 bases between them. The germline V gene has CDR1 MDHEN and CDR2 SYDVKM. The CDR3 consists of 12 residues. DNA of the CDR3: TGTGCCAGCAGTTTCCGTGGCCATGGCTACACCTTC. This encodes CASSFRGHGYTF.

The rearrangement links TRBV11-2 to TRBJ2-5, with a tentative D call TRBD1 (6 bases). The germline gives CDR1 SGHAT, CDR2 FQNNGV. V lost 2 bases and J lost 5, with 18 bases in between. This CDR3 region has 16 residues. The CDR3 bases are TGTGCCAGCAGCTTATGGGTCTATGGGGGCTGGGAGACCCAGTACTTC. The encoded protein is CASSLWVYGGWETQYF.

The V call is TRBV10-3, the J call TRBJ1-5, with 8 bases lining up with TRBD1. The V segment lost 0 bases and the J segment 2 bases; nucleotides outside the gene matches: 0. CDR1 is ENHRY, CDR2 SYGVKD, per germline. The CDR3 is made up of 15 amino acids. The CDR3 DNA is TGTGCCATCAGTGAGTCGGGACAGGGCAATCAGCCCCAGCATTTT. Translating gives CAISESGQGNQPQHF.

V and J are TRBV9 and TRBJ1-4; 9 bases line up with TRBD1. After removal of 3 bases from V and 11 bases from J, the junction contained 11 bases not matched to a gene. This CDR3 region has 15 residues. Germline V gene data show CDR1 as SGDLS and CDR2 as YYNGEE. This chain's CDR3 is CASSGGQGLFEKLFF. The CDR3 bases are TGTGCCAGCAGCGGAGGACAGGGGCTGTTTGAGAAACTGTTTTTT. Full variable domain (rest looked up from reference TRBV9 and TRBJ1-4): DSGVTQTPKHLITATGQRVTLRCSPRSGDLSVYWYQQSLDQGLQFLIQYYNGEERAKGNILERFSAQQFPDLHSELNLSSLELGDSALYFCASSGGQGLFEKLFFGSGTQLSVL.

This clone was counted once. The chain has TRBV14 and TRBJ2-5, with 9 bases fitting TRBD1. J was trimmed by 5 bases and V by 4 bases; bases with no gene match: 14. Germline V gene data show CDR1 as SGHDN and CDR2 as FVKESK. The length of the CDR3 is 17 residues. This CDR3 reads CASSRGGQGPLIETQYF. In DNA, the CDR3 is TGTGCCAGCAGCCGAGGGGGACAGGGTCCCCTCATCGAGACCCAGTACTTC.

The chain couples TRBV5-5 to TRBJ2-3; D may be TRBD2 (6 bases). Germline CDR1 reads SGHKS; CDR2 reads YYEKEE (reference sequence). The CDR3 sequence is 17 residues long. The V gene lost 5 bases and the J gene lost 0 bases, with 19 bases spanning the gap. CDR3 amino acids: CASRGGRAGPSTDTQYF. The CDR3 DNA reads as TGTGCCAGCAGGGGGGGAAGGGCTGGCCCTAGCACAGATACGCAGTATTTT. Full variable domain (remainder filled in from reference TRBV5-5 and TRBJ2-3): DAGVTQSPTHLIKTRGQQVTLRCSPISGHKSVSWYQQVLGQGPQFIFQYYEKEERGRGNFPDRFSARQFPNYSSELNVNALLLGDSALYLCASRGGRAGPSTDTQYFGPGTRLTVL.

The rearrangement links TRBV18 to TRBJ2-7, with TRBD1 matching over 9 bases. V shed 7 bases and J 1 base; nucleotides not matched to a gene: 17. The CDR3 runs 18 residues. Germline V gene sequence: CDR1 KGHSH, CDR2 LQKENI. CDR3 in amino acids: CASFYGDREGIRSYEQYF. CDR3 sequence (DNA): TGTGCCAGCTTTTACGGGGACAGGGAAGGAATACGATCCTACGAGCAGTACTTC. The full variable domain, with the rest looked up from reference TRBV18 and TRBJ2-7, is NAGVMQNPRHLVRRRGQEARLRCSPMKGHSHVYWYRQLPEEGLKFMVYLQKENIIDESGMPKERFSAEFPKEGPSILRIQQVVRGDSAAYFCASFYGDREGIRSYEQYFGPGTRLTVT.

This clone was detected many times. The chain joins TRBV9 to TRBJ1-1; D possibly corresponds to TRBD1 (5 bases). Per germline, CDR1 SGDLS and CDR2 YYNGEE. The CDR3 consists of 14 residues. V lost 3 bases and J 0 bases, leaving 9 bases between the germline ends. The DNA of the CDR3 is TGTGCCAGCAGCGGCTCAGGGATGAACACTGAAGCTTTCTTT. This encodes CASSGSGMNTEAFF.

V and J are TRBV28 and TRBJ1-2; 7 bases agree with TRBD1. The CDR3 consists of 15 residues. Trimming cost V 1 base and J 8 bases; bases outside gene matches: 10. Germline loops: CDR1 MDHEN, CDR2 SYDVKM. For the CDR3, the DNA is TGTGCCAGCAGTTTATTAGTGGGTCAGGGGGACGGCTACACCTTC. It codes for CASSLLVGQGDGYTF.

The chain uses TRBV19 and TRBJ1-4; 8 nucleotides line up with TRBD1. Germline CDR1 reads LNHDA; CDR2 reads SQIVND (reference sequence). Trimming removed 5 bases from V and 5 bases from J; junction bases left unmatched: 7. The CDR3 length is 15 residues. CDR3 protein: CASSSRTGRNEKLFF. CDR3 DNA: TGTGCCAGTAGTTCAAGGACAGGGAGAAATGAAAAACTGTTTTTT.

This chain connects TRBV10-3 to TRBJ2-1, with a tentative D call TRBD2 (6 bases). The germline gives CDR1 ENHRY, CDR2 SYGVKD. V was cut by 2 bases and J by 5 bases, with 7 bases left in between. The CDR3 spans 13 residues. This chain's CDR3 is CAISEGGNNEQFF. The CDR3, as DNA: TGTGCCATCAGTGAGGGCGGGAACAATGAGCAGTTCTTC.